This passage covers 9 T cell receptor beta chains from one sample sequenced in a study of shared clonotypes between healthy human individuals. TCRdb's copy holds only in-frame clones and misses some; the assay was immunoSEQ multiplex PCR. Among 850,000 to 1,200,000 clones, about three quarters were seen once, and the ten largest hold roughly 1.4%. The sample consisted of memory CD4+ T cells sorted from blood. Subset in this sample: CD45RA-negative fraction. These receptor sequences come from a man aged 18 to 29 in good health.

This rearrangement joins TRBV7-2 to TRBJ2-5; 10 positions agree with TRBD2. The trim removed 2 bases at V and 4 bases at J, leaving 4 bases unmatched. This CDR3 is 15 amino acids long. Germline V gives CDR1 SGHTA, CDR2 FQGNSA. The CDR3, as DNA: TGTGCCAGCAGCTTACGGCTAGCGGGAGTAGAGACCCAGTACTTC. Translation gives CASSLRLAGVETQYF.

The CDR3 is CSATPAYGYTF. The CDR3 coding sequence is TGCAGTGCCACACCAGCTTATGGCTACACCTTC. The chain combines TRBV20-1 with TRBJ1-2; D is unresolved. The CDR3 spans 11 residues. CDR1 is DFQATT and CDR2 is SNEGSKA in the germline V gene (reference sequence). Trimming shortened V by 6 bases and J by 5 bases, and 10 bases separated the two germline ends.

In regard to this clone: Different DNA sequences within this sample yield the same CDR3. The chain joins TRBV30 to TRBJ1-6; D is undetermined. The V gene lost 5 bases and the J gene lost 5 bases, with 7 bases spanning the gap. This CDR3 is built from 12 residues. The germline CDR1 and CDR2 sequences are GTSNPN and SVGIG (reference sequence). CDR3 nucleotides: TGTGCCTGGGGACGGGATAATTCACCCCTCCACTTT. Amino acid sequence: CAWGRDNSPLHF.

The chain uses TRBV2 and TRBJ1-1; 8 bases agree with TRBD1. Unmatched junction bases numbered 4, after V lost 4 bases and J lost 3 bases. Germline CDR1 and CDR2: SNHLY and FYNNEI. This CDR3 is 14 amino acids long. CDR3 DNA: TGTGCCAGCAGTGCACAGGGGGAGTACACTGAAGCTTTCTTT. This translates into CASSAQGEYTEAFF.

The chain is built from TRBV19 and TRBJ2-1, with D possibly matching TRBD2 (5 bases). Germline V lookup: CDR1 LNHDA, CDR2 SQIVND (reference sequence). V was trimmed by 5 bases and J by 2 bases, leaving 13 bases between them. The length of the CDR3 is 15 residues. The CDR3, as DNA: TGTGCCAGTAGTTTTCCCGGACTTACCTACAATGAGCAGTTCTTC. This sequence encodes CASSFPGLTYNEQFF.

DNA of the CDR3: TGTGCCAGCAGCACAAGACACAGTAATTCACCCCTCCACTTT. Translated: CASSTRHSNSPLHF. This chain links TRBV9 with TRBJ1-6; D gene ambiguous. The CDR3 totals 14 residues. Per germline, CDR1 SGDLS and CDR2 YYNGEE. Trimming removed 4 bases at V and 6 bases at J, with 11 bases between.

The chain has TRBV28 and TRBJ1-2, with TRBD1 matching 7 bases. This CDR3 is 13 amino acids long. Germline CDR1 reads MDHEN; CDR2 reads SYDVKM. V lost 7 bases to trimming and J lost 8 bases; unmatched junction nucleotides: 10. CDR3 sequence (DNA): TGTGCCAGCAAGCTTACAGGGGCCGGAGGCTACACCTTC. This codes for CASKLTGAGGYTF.

In nucleotides, the CDR3 is TGTGCCAGCAGCGTGTTCGGGACAGAAACAGATACGCAGTATTTT. Translation: CASSVFGTETDTQYF. This chain links TRBV9 with TRBJ2-3; the match to TRBD1 covers 7 bases. Unmatched junction bases numbered 6, after V lost 2 bases and J lost 3 bases. Germline-derived CDR1 and CDR2 are SGDLS and YYNGEE. The CDR3 sequence is 15 residues long.

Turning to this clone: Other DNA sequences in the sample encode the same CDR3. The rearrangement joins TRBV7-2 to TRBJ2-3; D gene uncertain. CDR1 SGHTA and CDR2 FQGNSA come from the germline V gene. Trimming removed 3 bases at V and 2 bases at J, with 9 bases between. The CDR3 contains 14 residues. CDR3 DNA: TGTGCCAGCAGCTTTGGCGGCTCCACAGATACGCAGTATTTT. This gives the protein CASSFGGSTDTQYF.